Shown below are 20 T cell receptor beta chains from a single sample sequenced in a study of immune evolution from preneoplasia to lung adenocarcinoma. Produced via immunoSEQ multiplex PCR; TCRdb's table is partial and in-frame only. The sample lists more than 2,000 clones; around 80% were seen once. The sample taken for sequencing was FFPE invasive lung adenocarcinoma tissue. Every receptor here comes from a person aged 70 to 80 with invasive lung adenocarcinoma.

This chain connects TRBV30 to TRBJ1-2, with 7 bases matching TRBD1. The CDR3 length is 15 residues. The germline CDR1 and CDR2 sequences are GTSNPN and SVGIG (reference sequence). The junction had 11 bases not matched to a gene; V was cut back by 0 bases and J by 7 bases. This CDR3 is CAWSVPTGLVFGYTF. The CDR3 bases are TGTGCCTGGAGTGTACCGACAGGGCTGGTCTTTGGCTACACCTTC. The entire variable domain, with the rest obtained from reference TRBV30 and TRBJ1-2, is as follows: SQTIHQWPATLVQPVGSPLSLECTVEGTSNPNLYWYRQAAGRGLQLLFYSVGIGQISSEVPQNLSASRPQDRQFILSSKKLLLSDSGFYLCAWSVPTGLVFGYTFGSGTRLTVV.

The rearrangement links TRBV7-9 to TRBJ1-1, with 7 bases fitting TRBD1. The CDR3 extends over 13 amino acids. The germline V gene has CDR1 SEHNR and CDR2 FQNEAQ (reference sequence). V lost 5 bases, J lost 6 bases, and 6 bases stayed unmatched. In DNA, the CDR3 is TGTGCCAGCAGCCCGACAGGGATAGCTGAAGCTTTCTTT. Its protein is CASSPTGIAEAFF.

The genes are TRBV7-2 and TRBJ1-3, with D possibly being TRBD1 (6 bases). The germline V gene encodes CDR1 SGHTA and CDR2 FQGNSA. Trimming removed 1 base at V and 2 bases at J, with 12 bases between. The CDR3 is 16 amino acids. The CDR3 DNA is TGTGCCAGCAGCTTAGTGGGCGGGACAACTGGAAACACCATATATTTT. Translated: CASSLVGGTTGNTIYF.

This clone has just a few counts. V is TRBV18 and J is TRBJ1-2; D is ambiguous. With 3 bases removed from V and 0 bases from J, the gap between germline ends came to 11 bases. CDR1 and CDR2 from the germline V gene are KGHSH and LQKENI. The CDR3 consists of 15 residues. CDR3 in amino acids: CASSPPAGTNYGYTF. The CDR3 nucleotides read TGTGCCAGCTCACCTCCGGCGGGAACTAACTATGGCTACACCTTC.

The V gene is TRBV28, the J gene TRBJ2-2, with 10 bases fitting TRBD1. J gave up 5 bases and V 7 bases, and 7 bases lay outside the gene matches. CDR3 length: 15 residues. Germline V lookup: CDR1 MDHEN, CDR2 SYDVKM. The CDR3 DNA reads TGTGCCAGCATACGGGACAGGGGACAAACCGGGGAGCTGTTTTTT. Protein product: CASIRDRGQTGELFF. The full variable domain, with the rest looked up from reference TRBV28 and TRBJ2-2, is DVKVTQSSRYLVKRTGEKVFLECVQDMDHENMFWYRQDPGLGLRLIYFSYDVKMKEKGDIPEGYSVSREKKERFSLILESASTNQTSMYLCASIRDRGQTGELFFGEGSRLTVL.

The chain has TRBV9 and TRBJ2-1; 8 bases map to TRBD2. CDR3 size: 17 residues. V trimming: 3 bases; J trimming: 0 bases; junction bases outside the gene matches: 8. Germline V gives CDR1 SGDLS, CDR2 YYNGEE. CDR3 in DNA: TGTGCCAGCAGCGCAAGACTAGCGCACAGCTCCTACAATGAGCAGTTCTTC. This sequence encodes CASSARLAHSSYNEQFF. Using reference TRBV9 and TRBJ2-1 for the parts outside the CDR3, the full variable domain is DSGVTQTPKHLITATGQRVTLRCSPRSGDLSVYWYQQSLDQGLQFLIQYYNGEERAKGNILERFSAQQFPDLHSELNLSSLELGDSALYFCASSARLAHSSYNEQFFGPGTRLTVL.

To note about this clone: At one boundary the junction diverges from the germline segment, which might be a read error. This chain joins TRBV29-1 and TRBJ2-3; the D is unclear. Germline V CDR1 and CDR2: SQVTM, ANQGSEA. The CDR3 length is 12 residues. The CDR3 is CSVKDSTDTQYF. The CDR3 DNA reads as TGCAGCGTTAAAGACAGCACAGATACGCAGTATTTT.

By sample fraction, this clone is large. The chain carries TRBV27 and TRBJ2-7; 7 bases line up with TRBD1. The germline gives CDR1 MNHEY, CDR2 SMNVEV (reference sequence). V gave up 6 bases and J gave up 12 bases; unmatched junction bases: 8. The CDR3 spans 11 residues. Here the CDR3 DNA reads TGTGCCAGCAGGGGCGACAGGGTTTGGTACTTC. It encodes CASRGDRVWYF.

This chain connects TRBV18 to TRBJ1-2; TRBD1 might be the D (6 bases). V was pared by 4 bases and J by 4 bases, with 13 bases between. The CDR3 length is 14 residues. CDR1 KGHSH and CDR2 LQKENI come from the germline V gene. The CDR3, as DNA: TGTGCCAGCTCACAGAGTTCGGACAGCTATGGCTACACCTTC. Translated: CASSQSSDSYGYTF.

The genes are TRBV11-3 and TRBJ1-4, with 11 positions matching TRBD1. CDR3 length: 15 amino acids. After removal of 4 bases from V and 7 bases from J, the junction contained 5 bases not matched to a gene. Germline V gene data show CDR1 as SGHNT and CDR2 as YENEEA. For the CDR3, the DNA is TGTGCCAGCAGCTCCTGGACAGGGGGCTCTGAAAAACTGTTTTTT. Protein sequence: CASSSWTGGSEKLFF.

V and J are TRBV29-1 and TRBJ1-2, with 11 bases matching TRBD1. V gave up 2 bases and J gave up 5 bases; unmatched junction bases: 10. The CDR3 runs to 16 residues. Germline values: CDR1 SQVTM, CDR2 ANQGSEA. CDR3 DNA sequence: TGCAGCGTTGAAAATCTTGGACAGGGGGCTTATTATGGCTACACCTTC. This sequence encodes CSVENLGQGAYYGYTF.

The chain links TRBV5-1 to TRBJ2-7, with 7 nucleotides matching TRBD1. Germline V lookup: CDR1 SGHRS, CDR2 YFSETQ. V lost 2 bases to trimming and J lost 2 bases; unmatched junction nucleotides: 7. CDR3 length: 15 residues. The CDR3 is CASSFGQGVPYEQYF. CDR3 coding DNA: TGCGCCAGCAGCTTCGGTCAGGGGGTACCCTACGAGCAGTACTTC. The full variable domain, completed using reference TRBV5-1 and TRBJ2-7, is KAGVTQTPRYLIKTRGQQVTLSCSPISGHRSVSWYQQTPGQGLQFLFEYFSETQRNKGNFPGRFSGRQFSNSRSEMNVSTLELGDSALYLCASSFGQGVPYEQYFGPGTRLTVT.

This clone was counted between two and nine times. The chain combines TRBV7-3 with TRBJ2-3; perhaps D is TRBD1 or TRBD2 (5 bases each). Trimming stripped 5 bases from V and 9 bases from J, with 12 bases between. There are 12 residues in the CDR3. Germline CDR1 SGHTA, CDR2 FQGTGA. The CDR3 nucleotides read TGTGCCAGCAGCGCCGATGGGGGAACGCAGTATTTT. This encodes CASSADGGTQYF. The entire variable domain, with the rest obtained from reference TRBV7-3 and TRBJ2-3, is as follows: GAGVSQTPSNKVTEKGKYVELRCDPISGHTALYWYRQSLGQGPEFLIYFQGTGAADDSGLPNDRFFAVRPEGSVSTLKIQRTERGDSAVYLCASSADGGTQYFGPGTRLTVL.

The gene calls are TRBV11-2 and TRBJ1-2, with a weak D call TRBD1 (5 bases). Germline V gives CDR1 SGHAT, CDR2 FQNNGV. V lost 0 bases, J lost 8 bases, and 19 bases lay in between. The length of the CDR3 is 16 residues. DNA for the CDR3: TGTGCCAGCAGCTTAGATCTGGGGGTCAGGTTAGACGGCTACACCTTC. This encodes CASSLDLGVRLDGYTF. The variable domain in full, completed from reference TRBV11-2 and TRBJ1-2, reads EAGVAQSPRYKIIEKRQSVAFWCNPISGHATLYWYQQILGQGPKLLIQFQNNGVVDDSQLPKDRFSAERLKGVDSTLKIQPAKLEDSAVYLCASSLDLGVRLDGYTFGSGTRLTVV.

This sequence joins TRBV5-1 and TRBJ2-3; tentative D call: TRBD2 (9 bases). CDR3 length: 16 amino acids. With 4 bases removed from V and 5 bases from J, the gap between germline ends came to 20 bases. Germline V gene data show CDR1 as SGHRS and CDR2 as YFSETQ. Here the CDR3 reads CASSPILAGQEDTQYF. The CDR3 DNA reads TGCGCCAGCAGCCCAATTCTAGCGGGACAGGAAGATACGCAGTATTTT.

The V call is TRBV15, the J call TRBJ2-7, with 7 bases matching TRBD1. This CDR3 region has 15 residues. Germline V gene sequence: CDR1 LNHNV, CDR2 YYDKDF (reference sequence). Trimming at V came to 2 bases and at J to 7 bases, leaving 11 bases not matched to a gene. Here the CDR3 reads CATSRNRGPVGEQYF. The CDR3 DNA reads as TGTGCCACCAGCAGAAATAGGGGGCCTGTTGGGGAGCAGTACTTC.

V gene TRBV4-1 combines with J gene TRBJ2-7; D uncertain. Between the trimmed V and J ends, which lost 5 bases and 4 bases, there was a span of 3 bases. The CDR3 extends over 10 amino acids. CDR1 and CDR2 from the germline V gene are MGHRA and YSYEKL. CDR3 loop: CASSEYEQYF. The CDR3 DNA follows: TGCGCCAGCAGCGAATACGAGCAGTACTTC.

The J gene is TRBJ1-1, the V gene TRBV5-1, with 8 bases that match TRBD1. V dropped 0 bases and J dropped 2; count of bases not matched to a gene: 6. Germline V gene data show CDR1 as SGHRS and CDR2 as YFSETQ. This CDR3 is 16 amino acids long. The CDR3 spells CASSLDGQGLNTEAFF. DNA of the CDR3: TGCGCCAGCAGCTTGGACGGACAGGGTCTTAACACTGAAGCTTTCTTT. Complete variable domain (other parts from reference TRBV5-1 and TRBJ1-1): KAGVTQTPRYLIKTRGQQVTLSCSPISGHRSVSWYQQTPGQGLQFLFEYFSETQRNKGNFPGRFSGRQFSNSRSEMNVSTLELGDSALYLCASSLDGQGLNTEAFFGQGTRLTVV.

About this clone: A junction boundary mismatches the germline segment, possibly from a read error. The rearrangement joins TRBV19 to TRBJ2-7; TRBD1 is a possible D gene (6 bases). CDR3 length: 15 amino acids. In germline, CDR1 is LNHDA, CDR2 SQIVND (reference sequence). The CDR3 nucleotides read TGTGCCAGTAGTGTAACATGGACAGCCTCCTACAAGCAGTACTTC. Amino acid sequence: CASSVTWTASYKQYF.

The gene calls are TRBV4-2 and TRBJ2-1; D is perhaps TRBD1 (5 bases). Germline V gene sequence: CDR1 LGHNA, CDR2 YNFKEQ. With 1 base removed from V and 15 bases from J, the gap between germline ends came to 10 bases. The CDR3 totals 11 residues. The CDR3 coding sequence is TGTGCCAGCAGCCAAGGACAGAGGCGGTTCTTC. It codes for CASSQGQRRFF.